These T cell receptor beta chains were read from a single sample in a study of shared T cell receptors in the human thymus. The assay was immunoSEQ multiplex PCR, and TCRdb's table has in-frame clones only and misses some. The top ten hold about 0.01% of the sample, which has 500,000 to 750,000 clones, 88% seen once. In addition, the sample was reused for a study of human thymus T cells.

Specimen: thymocytes. The receptor set was obtained from a boy younger than two with a congenital heart defect. Each CDR3 is given with its conserved first and last residue. The order of the fields is J gene, CDR3 length, clone size, D gene, V gene, CDR3 DNA, CDR3 protein. A D gene is named only where the DNA matches it firmly. Rows give clone size only sometimes, using once, few, many, or a class for an expanded clone.

TRBJ1-1,15,.,TRBD1,TRBV27,TGTGCCAGCAGTTTAGGGACAGGGGGTAGGACTGAAGCTTTCTTT,CASSLGTGGRTEAFF
TRBJ2-5,14,.,.,TRBV6-5,TGTGCCAGCAGTTCACCCCTAGTGTATGAGACCCAGTACTTC,CASSSPLVYETQYF
TRBJ2-3,16,once,.,TRBV4-3,TGCGCCAGCAGCCAAGCGGCTCCCTCAGAGGCAGATACGCAGTATTTT,CASSQAAPSEADTQYF
TRBJ2-3,15,.,.,TRBV5-1,TGCGCCAGCAGCGCCGAGGAGCGGAACACAGATACGCAGTATTTT,CASSAEERNTDTQYF
TRBJ2-3,15,.,TRBD2,TRBV2,TGTGCCAGCAGTGTGACTAGCGCCGAGAAAGATACGCAGTATTTT,CASSVTSAEKDTQYF
TRBJ2-3,17,.,TRBD2,TRBV19,TGTGCCAGTAGTAGCCGCGGGGGGCGGAGGGTCACAGATACGCAGTATTTT,CASSSRGGRRVTDTQYF
TRBJ2-2,17,.,TRBD2,TRBV9,TGTGCCAGCAGCGTAGCTACGCCGACTAGCGGGAGCTGGGAGCTGTTTTTT,CASSVATPTSGSWELFF
TRBJ2-7,13,.,.,TRBV28,TGTGCCAGCAGCCCCGGGATGGCCTACGAGCAGTACTTC,CASSPGMAYEQYF
TRBJ2-7,16,.,TRBD2,TRBV5-4,TGTGCCAGCAGCCCGGCTAAGCGGGAGGGCCTCGACGAGCAGTACTTC,CASSPAKREGLDEQYF
TRBJ2-3,15,.,.,TRBV27,TGTGCCAGCATCGAATCGATTCAGGGGTTAGATACGCAGTATTTT,CASIESIQGLDTQYF
TRBJ1-2,14,.,TRBD1,TRBV6-5,TGTGCCAGCAGTCGGACAGGGGTTGACTATGGCTACACCTTC,CASSRTGVDYGYTF
TRBJ2-7,14,few,TRBD1,TRBV4-3,TGCGCCAGCAGCCGGACAGGACTTCCCTACGAGCAGTACTTC,CASSRTGLPYEQYF
TRBJ2-2,17,.,TRBD2,TRBV6-1,TGTGCCAGCAGTGACCTTCGCGGGAGGGCAAGGGGCGGGGAGCTGTTTTTT,CASSDLRGRARGGELFF
TRBJ2-2,15,.,TRBD1,TRBV6-1,TGTGCCATACGACAGGGGCGATCGAACACCGGGGAGCTGTTTTTT,CAIRQGRSNTGELFF
TRBJ2-2,16,.,.,TRBV10-3,TGTGCCATCAGTGACCCGCGGATGGCGAACACCGGGGAGCTGTTTTTT,CAISDPRMANTGELFF
TRBJ1-5,15,.,TRBD1,TRBV25-1,TGTGCCAGCAGCGCGGACAGGGAGGAGGGTCAGCCCCAGCATTTT,CASSADREEGQPQHF
TRBJ2-1,13,once,TRBD2,TRBV27,TGTGCCAGCTGGGGCCTAGCGGGCGATGAGCAGTTCTTC,CASWGLAGDEQFF
TRBJ1-2,17,.,.,TRBV7-9,TGTGCCAGCAGCTTACAGCAGGGGCCTGTTTTGAACTATGGCTACACCTTC,CASSLQQGPVLNYGYTF
TRBJ2-3,13,.,TRBD2,TRBV6-5,TGTGCCAGCGGGACTACCGTTGGTGATACGCAGTATTTT,CASGTTVGDTQYF
TRBJ1-1,15,.,.,TRBV11-3,TGTGCCAGCAGCCCCCCCATCATGACAGACACTGAAGCTTTCTTT,CASSPPIMTDTEAFF
TRBJ2-3,12,.,.,TRBV28,TGTGCCAGCAGTCCCCCATCAGATACGCAGTATTTT,CASSPPSDTQYF
TRBJ2-3,15,.,.,TRBV10-3,TGTGCCATCAAGGGCCCCAGGGATGGGGATGGTACGCAGTATTTT,CAIKGPRDGDGTQYF
TRBJ2-7,14,.,.,TRBV9,TGTGCCAGCAGCGGGAGCGGGCCTACCTACGAGCAGTACTTC,CASSGSGPTYEQYF
TRBJ2-2,14,few,.,TRBV27,TGTGCCAGCAGTCCTCAGGGTAACACCGGGGAGCTGTTTTTT,CASSPQGNTGELFF
TRBJ1-1,18,once,TRBD1,TRBV7-8,TGTGCCAGCAGCCCCCAAGACAGGGAAATTCCCTCAAACACTGAAGCTTTCTTT,CASSPQDREIPSNTEAFF
TRBJ2-7,18,.,.,TRBV15,TGTGCCACCAGCAGAGTTTACTCAGGGTGCTTGAAGACCTACGAGCAGTACTTC,CATSRVYSGCLKTYEQYF
TRBJ2-2,16,.,TRBD2,TRBV11-3,TGTGCCAGCAGCTTCGGTTTAGCGGGTAACACCGGGGAGCTGTTTTTT,CASSFGLAGNTGELFF
TRBJ2-3,14,once,.,TRBV14,TGTGCCAGCAGGCGTCAGGGGCACACAGATACGCAGTATTTT,CASRRQGHTDTQYF